This T cell receptor (beta chain) was sequenced for a study of regulatory T cells in long-lasting Graves disease. Building of the TCR beta libraries involved iRepertoire HTBI primers and Arm-PCR of CDR3 regions. In the study's own analysis: Among the samples, 50 to 80 TRBV and 14 TRBJ segments were identified. Via MiXCR, TCRdb re-called the multiplex PCR reads, giving one row per CDR3 protein. The V and J calls reflect TCRdb's pipeline rather than the authors' work. The sample lists about 540,000 distinct CDR3 sequences; 13% were seen once. There are a few counts of this clonotype. Time point meaning: newly diagnosed GD, antithyroid drugs for less than 3 months. The TCR library was prepared using RNA isolated from PBMCs. Trimming cost V 6 bases and J 0 bases, with 8 bases left between them. The CDR3 has 14 amino acids. These same records also appear under a second study, on T cells in Graves' hyperthyroidism and ophthalmopathy. This second study says: During a first-round RT-PCR of the TCR CDR3, the HTBI primer set was used. Most thyroid-expanded clonotypes above 0.001 were also found in blood.

The TCR sequence derives from a man aged 25-45 years with Graves disease. This specimen consisted of peripheral blood mononuclear cells (PBMCs), obtained at new diagnosis, from a patient treated with antithyroid drugs. The chain is built from TRBV12-3 or TRBV12-4 and TRBJ1-4, with no clear D. This chain's CDR3 is CASRVGSTNEKLFF. As DNA, the CDR3 is TGTGCCAGCAGGGTTGGCTCAACTAATGAAAAACTGTTTTTT.